This T cell receptor (beta chain) was retrieved from a study of OX40 agonist ivuxolimab in advanced cancers. General study results and limits: By week 6 at 0.1 to 3.0 mg/kg, blood CD4+ and CD8+ T cells had expanded clonally.

About this clone: Its antigen is not identified.

The assay was immunoSEQ multiplex PCR, and TCRdb's table has in-frame clones only and misses some. The repertoire holds 35,000 to 40,000 clones, with approximately 80% as singletons. The starting material was CD4+ or CD8+ T cells sorted from blood, obtained in a trial of the OX40 agonist ivuxolimab. The sequence was collected from an adult with an advanced solid tumor such as melanoma, head and neck, liver or kidney cancer.

CDR3 amino acids: CASSQDSWNLRTFYGYTF. DNA for the CDR3: TGCGCCAGCAGCCAAGATTCTTGGAACCTAAGGACGTTTTATGGCTACACCTTC. The chain links TRBV4-1 to TRBJ1-2; D unresolved. The CDR3 has 18 amino acids. V shed 0 bases and J shed 5 bases, with 22 bases lying between them. The V gene's germline CDR1 is MGHRA and CDR2 YSYEKL.